This TCR beta chain was sequenced during a study of regulatory T cells in long-lasting Graves disease. The study's findings and limits: Among persistent patients, a larger number of public clonotypes were shared (around 2,700) than among newly diagnosed patients (about 970).

Libraries of TCR beta came from iRepertoire HTBI primers plus Arm-PCR of CDR3 regions. TCRdb independently ran MiXCR on the multiplex PCR reads; one entry per CDR3 protein. Among 600,000 to 800,000 distinct CDR3 sequences listed, around 32% were seen once. CDR1 and CDR2 from the germline V gene are SEHNR and FQNEAQ (reference sequence). The CDR3 totals 14 residues. V lost 3 bases, J lost 3 bases, and 11 bases lay in between. Indicated time point: persistent/refractory GD, antithyroid drugs over 5 years with positive TRAb. Preparation of the TCR library used RNA extracted from PBMCs. As regards this clonotype: Its target is unknown.

The V gene is TRBV7-9, the J gene TRBJ1-2; D gene ambiguous. This sequence originates from a female donor with Graves disease. Source: peripheral blood mononuclear cells (PBMCs), taken when the disease was refractory, from a patient treated with antithyroid drugs. The CDR3 coding sequence is TGTGCCAGCAGCTTTGTTAAGGGAGACTATGGCTACACCTTC. Translated: CASSFVKGDYGYTF.